This T cell receptor (beta chain) was documented in a study of cytomegalovirus exposure and HLA in healthy donors. Study-level information: Ancestry clustering placed about 86% of a few hundred genotyped donors in the Caucasian-associated cluster.

V dropped 5 bases and J dropped 0; count of bases not matched to a gene: 4. The CDR3 is 14 amino acids. Germline CDR1 reads GTSNPN; CDR2 reads SVGIG (reference sequence). The study's findings and limits: Most TCR sequences showed up rarely, but some public TCRs showed up in many donors.

Use of 60 Vbeta and 13 Jbeta primers characterized the PCR. In the original analysis: In a later analysis, approximately 80 million unique TCR beta chains included roughly 11 million shared by two or more donors. The method was immunoSEQ multiplex PCR; TCRdb's version includes in-frame clones alone and lacks a portion of them. D and trimming were read from the DNA, whereas the V and J calls and clone size are those reported in that table. Among about 130,000 clones listed, around 83% were seen once. On this clone: Its antigen is not known.

Sequenced sample: PBMCs. The J gene is TRBJ2-3, the V gene TRBV30; 8 bases are shared with TRBD2. The receptor comes from a woman under 30 in good health and CMV-seropositive. The CDR3 DNA reads TGTGCCTGGGGGACTAGTCACAGCACAGATACGCAGTATTTT. It is translated as CAWGTSHSTDTQYF.